The table lists the clone carrying this T cell receptor (beta chain) with a few counts. The data stem from a study of response to subunit inactivated influenza vaccine. TCRdb passed the RT-PCR reads through MiXCR, listing each CDR3 protein once. The table records hundreds of thousands of distinct CDR3 sequences, around 8% of them present only once. The input for sequencing was PBMCs from blood, taken less than 30 months after vaccination. The sequence was obtained from a man in his fifties or sixties who received an inactivated influenza vaccine.

DNA of the CDR3: TGTGCCAGCAGTTACTCGACCAGGGATAACTCCTACGAGCAGTACTTC. Its protein product is CASSYSTRDNSYEQYF. The genes are TRBV6-5 and TRBJ2-7; a weak D match, TRBD1 (5 bases). Trimming shortened V by 0 bases and J by 0 bases, and 12 bases separated the two germline ends. CDR3 length equals 16 residues. Looked up from germline, CDR1 is MNHEY and CDR2 is SVGAGI.